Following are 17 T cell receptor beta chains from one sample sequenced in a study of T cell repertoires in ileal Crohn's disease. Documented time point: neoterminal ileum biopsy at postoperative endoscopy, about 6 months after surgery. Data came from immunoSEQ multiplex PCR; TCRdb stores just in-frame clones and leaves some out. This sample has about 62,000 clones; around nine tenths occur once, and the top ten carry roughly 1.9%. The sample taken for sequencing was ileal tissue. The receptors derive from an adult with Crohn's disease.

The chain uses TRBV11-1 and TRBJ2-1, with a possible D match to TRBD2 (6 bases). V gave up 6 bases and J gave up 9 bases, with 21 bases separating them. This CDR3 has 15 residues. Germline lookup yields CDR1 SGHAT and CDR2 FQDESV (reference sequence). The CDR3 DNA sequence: TGTGCCAGCAGTTCTGTTCCCCGGGAGCTCGGTGAGCAGTTCTTC. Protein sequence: CASSSVPRELGEQFF.

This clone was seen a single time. CDR3 protein: CASSLNGVTVRTGELFF. In nucleotides, the CDR3 is TGCGCCAGCAGCTTAAACGGGGTCACAGTCAGGACCGGGGAGCTGTTTTTT. The chain uses TRBV5-1 and TRBJ2-2; the D gene is possibly TRBD2 (5 bases). CDR3 length equals 17 residues. V lost 2 bases and J 5 bases, leaving 19 bases between the germline ends. Germline CDR1 and CDR2: SGHRS and YFSETQ. Full variable domain (missing parts from reference TRBV5-1 and TRBJ2-2): KAGVTQTPRYLIKTRGQQVTLSCSPISGHRSVSWYQQTPGQGLQFLFEYFSETQRNKGNFPGRFSGRQFSNSRSEMNVSTLELGDSALYLCASSLNGVTVRTGELFFGEGSRLTVL.

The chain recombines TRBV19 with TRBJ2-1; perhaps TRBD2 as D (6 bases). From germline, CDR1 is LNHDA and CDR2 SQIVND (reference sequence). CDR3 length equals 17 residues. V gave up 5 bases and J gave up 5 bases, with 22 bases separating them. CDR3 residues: CASSVRLGGGWNNEQFF. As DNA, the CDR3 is TGTGCCAGTAGTGTTCGACTAGGCGGAGGGTGGAACAATGAGCAGTTCTTC.

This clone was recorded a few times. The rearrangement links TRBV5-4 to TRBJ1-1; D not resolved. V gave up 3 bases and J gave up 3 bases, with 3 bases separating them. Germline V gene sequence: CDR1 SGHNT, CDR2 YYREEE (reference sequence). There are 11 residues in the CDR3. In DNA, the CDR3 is TGTGCCAGCAGCTCTTACACTGAAGCTTTCTTT. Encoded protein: CASSSYTEAFF. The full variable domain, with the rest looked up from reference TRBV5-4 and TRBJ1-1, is ETGVTQSPTHLIKTRGQQVTLRCSSQSGHNTVSWYQQALGQGPQFIFQYYREEENGRGNFPPRFSGLQFPNYSSELNVNALELDDSALYLCASSSYTEAFFGQGTRLTVV.

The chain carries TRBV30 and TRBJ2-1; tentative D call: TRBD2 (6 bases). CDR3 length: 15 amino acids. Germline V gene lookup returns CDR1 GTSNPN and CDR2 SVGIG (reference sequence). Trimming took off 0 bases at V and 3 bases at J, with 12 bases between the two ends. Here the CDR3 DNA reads TGTGCCTGGAGTGTTGTTACTAGCCGCTACAATGAGCAGTTCTTC. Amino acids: CAWSVVTSRYNEQFF.

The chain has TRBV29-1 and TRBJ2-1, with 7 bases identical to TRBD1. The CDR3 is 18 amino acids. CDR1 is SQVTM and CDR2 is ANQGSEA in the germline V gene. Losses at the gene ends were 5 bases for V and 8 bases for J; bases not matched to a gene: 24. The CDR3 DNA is TGCAGCGTTTCTGTCCCGGGACAGTTTCGTAGGGTTGGTCATGAGCAGTTCTTC. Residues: CSVSVPGQFRRVGHEQFF.

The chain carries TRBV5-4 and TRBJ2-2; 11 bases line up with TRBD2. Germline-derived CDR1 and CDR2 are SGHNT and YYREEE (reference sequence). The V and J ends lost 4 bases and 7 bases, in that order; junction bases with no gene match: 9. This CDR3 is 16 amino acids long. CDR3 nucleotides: TGTGCCAGCAGCAAGGGACTAGCGGCCCGCGGCGGGGAGCTGTTTTTT. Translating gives CASSKGLAARGGELFF.

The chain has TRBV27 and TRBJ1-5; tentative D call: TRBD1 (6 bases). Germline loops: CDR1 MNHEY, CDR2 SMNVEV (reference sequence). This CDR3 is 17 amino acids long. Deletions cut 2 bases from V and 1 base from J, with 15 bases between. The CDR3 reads CASSLGHRDSSNQPQHF. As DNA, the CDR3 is TGTGCCAGCAGTTTAGGACACAGGGATTCAAGCAATCAGCCCCAGCATTTT.

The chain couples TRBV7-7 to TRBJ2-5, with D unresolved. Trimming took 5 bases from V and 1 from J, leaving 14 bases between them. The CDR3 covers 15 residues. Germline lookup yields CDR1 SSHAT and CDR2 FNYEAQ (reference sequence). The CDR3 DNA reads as TGTGCCAGCAGCCCCTATGGTAGGAGCCAAGAGACCCAGTACTTC. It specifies CASSPYGRSQETQYF.

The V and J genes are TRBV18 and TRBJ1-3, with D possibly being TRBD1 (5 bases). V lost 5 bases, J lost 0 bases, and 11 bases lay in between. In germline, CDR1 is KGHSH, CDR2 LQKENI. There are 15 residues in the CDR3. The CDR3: CASSKDRLSGNTIYF. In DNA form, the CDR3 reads TGTGCCAGCTCAAAAGACAGACTCTCTGGAAACACCATATATTTT.

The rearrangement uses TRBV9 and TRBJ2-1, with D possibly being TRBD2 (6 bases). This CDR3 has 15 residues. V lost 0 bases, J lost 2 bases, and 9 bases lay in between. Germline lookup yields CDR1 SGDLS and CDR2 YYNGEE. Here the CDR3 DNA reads TGTGCCAGCAGCGTAGCCGCGGGAACCTACAATGAGCAGTTCTTC. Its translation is CASSVAAGTYNEQFF.

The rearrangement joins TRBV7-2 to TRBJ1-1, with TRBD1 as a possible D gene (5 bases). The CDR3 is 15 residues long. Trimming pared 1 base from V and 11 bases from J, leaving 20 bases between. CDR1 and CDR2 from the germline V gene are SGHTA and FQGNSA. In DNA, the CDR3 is TGTGCCAGCAGCTTAGGGGGGGACGGGCGGTCGAGCGCTTTCTTT. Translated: CASSLGGDGRSSAFF.

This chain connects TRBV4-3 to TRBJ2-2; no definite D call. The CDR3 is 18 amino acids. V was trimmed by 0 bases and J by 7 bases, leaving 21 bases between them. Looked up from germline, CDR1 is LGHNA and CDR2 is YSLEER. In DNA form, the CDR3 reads TGCGCCAGCAGCCAAGACCCTCCTCCAGTCACCAGTGGCGGGGAGCTGTTTTTT. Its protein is CASSQDPPPVTSGGELFF.

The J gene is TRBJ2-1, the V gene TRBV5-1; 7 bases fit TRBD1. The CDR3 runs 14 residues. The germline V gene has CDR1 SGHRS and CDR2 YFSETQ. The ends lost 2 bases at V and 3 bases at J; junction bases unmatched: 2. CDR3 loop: CASSFRDSYNEQFF. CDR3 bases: TGCGCCAGCAGCTTCCGGGACAGCTACAATGAGCAGTTCTTC.

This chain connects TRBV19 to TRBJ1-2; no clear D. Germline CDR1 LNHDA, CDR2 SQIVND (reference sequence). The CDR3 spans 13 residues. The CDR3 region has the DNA TGTGCTACAATGAGGGCACCCACACATGGCTACACCTTC. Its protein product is CATMRAPTHGYTF. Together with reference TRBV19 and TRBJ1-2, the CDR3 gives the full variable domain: DGGITQSPKYLFRKEGQNVTLSCEQNLNHDAMYWYRQDPGQGLRLIYYSQIVNDFQKGDIAEGYSVSREKKESFPLTVTSAQKNPTAFYLCATMRAPTHGYTFGSGTRLTVV.

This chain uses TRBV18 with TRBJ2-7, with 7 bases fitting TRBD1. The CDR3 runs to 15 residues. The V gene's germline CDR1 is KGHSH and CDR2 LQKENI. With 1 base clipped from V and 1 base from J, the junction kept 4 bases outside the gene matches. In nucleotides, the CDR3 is TGTGCCAGCTCACCACAGGGGGCGGCATCCTACGAGCAGTACGTC. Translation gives CASSPQGAASYEQYV.

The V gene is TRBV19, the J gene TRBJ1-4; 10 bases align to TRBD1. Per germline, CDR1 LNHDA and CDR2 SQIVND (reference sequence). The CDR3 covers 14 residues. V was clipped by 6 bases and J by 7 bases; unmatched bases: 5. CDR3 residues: CASSGTGVSEKLFF. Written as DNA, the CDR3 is TGTGCCAGTAGCGGGACAGGGGTTTCTGAAAAACTGTTTTTT.